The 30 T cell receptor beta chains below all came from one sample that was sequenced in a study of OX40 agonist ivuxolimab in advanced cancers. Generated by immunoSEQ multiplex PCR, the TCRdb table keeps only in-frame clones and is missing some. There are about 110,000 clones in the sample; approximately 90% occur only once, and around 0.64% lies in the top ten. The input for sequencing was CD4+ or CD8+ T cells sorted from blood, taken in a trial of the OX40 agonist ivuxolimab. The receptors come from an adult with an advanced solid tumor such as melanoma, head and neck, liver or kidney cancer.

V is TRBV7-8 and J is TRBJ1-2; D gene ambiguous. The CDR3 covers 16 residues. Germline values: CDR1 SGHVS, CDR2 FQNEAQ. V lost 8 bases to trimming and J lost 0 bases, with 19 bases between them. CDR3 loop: CASSPYRVGTNYGYTF. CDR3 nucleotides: TGTGCCAGCTCCCCCTATCGGGTCGGAACTAACTATGGCTACACCTTC.

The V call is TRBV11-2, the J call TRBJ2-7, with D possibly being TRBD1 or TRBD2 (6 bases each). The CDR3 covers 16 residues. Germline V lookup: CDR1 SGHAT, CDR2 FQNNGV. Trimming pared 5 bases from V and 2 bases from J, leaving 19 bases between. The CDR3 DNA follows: TGTGCCAGCAGCCCCCGCCGTCGGGGGCACGCCTACGAGCAGTACTTC. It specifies CASSPRRRGHAYEQYF.

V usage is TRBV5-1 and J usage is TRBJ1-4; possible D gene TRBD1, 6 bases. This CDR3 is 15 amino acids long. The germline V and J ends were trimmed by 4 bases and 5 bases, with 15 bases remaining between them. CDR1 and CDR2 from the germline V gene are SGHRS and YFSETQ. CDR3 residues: CASSPSTGTNEKLFF. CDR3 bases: TGCGCCAGCAGCCCCTCAACAGGGACCAATGAAAAACTGTTTTTT.

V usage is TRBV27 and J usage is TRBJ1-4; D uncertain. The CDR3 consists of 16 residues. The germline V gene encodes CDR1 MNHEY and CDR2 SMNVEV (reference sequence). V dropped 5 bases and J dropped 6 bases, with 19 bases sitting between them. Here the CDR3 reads CASSPAAELGDEKLFF. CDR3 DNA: TGTGCCAGCAGTCCCGCCGCGGAGTTAGGAGATGAAAAACTGTTTTTT.

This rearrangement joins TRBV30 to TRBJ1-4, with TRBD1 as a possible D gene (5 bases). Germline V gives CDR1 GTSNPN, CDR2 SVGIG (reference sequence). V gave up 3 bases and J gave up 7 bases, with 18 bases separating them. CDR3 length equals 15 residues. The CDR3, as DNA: TGTGCCTGGAGCAAGATCAGGGCTGGGGGTGAAAAACTGTTTTTT. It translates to CAWSKIRAGGEKLFF. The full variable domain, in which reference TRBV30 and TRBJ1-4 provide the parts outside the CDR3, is SQTIHQWPATLVQPVGSPLSLECTVEGTSNPNLYWYRQAAGRGLQLLFYSVGIGQISSEVPQNLSASRPQDRQFILSSKKLLLSDSGFYLCAWSKIRAGGEKLFFGSGTQLSVL.

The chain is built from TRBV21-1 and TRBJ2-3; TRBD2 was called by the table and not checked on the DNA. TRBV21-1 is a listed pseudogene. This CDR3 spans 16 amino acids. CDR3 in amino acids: CDNFRTSGSSTDTQYF. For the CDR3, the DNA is TGTGACAATTTTCGGACTAGCGGATCTAGCACAGATACGCAGTATTTT.

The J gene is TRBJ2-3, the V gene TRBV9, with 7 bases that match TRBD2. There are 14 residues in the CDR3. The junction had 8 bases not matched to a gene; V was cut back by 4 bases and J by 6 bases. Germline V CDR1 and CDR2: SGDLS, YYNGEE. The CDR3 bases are TGTGCCAGCAGCCCGCGGGACTACCTGGATACGCAGTATTTT. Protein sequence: CASSPRDYLDTQYF.

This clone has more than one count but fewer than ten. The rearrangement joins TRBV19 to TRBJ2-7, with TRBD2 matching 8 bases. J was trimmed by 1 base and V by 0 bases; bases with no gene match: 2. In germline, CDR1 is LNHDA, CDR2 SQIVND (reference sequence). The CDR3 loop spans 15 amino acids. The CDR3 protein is CASSIDLAGSYEQYF. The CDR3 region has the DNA TGTGCCAGTAGTATAGATCTAGCGGGTTCCTACGAGCAGTACTTC.

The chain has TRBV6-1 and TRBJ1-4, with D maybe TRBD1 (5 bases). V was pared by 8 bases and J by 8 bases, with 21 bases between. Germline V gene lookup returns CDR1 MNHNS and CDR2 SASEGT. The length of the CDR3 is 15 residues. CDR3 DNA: TGTGCCAGCCGCCCAGCTAGAGGGGCTCGGGAAAAACTGTTTTTT. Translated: CASRPARGAREKLFF.

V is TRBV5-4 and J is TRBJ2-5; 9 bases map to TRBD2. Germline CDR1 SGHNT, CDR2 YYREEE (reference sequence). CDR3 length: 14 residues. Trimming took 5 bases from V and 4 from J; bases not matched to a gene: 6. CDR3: CASRVWREGETQYF. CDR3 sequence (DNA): TGTGCCAGCAGGGTTTGGCGGGAGGGAGAGACCCAGTACTTC.

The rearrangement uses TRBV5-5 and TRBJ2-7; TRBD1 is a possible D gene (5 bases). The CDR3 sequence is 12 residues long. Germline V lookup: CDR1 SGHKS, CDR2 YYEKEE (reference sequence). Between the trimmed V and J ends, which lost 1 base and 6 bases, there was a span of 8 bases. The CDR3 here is CASSLLGVEQYF. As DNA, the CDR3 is TGTGCCAGCAGCTTGTTAGGGGTCGAGCAGTACTTC. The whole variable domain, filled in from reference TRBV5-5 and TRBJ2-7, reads DAGVTQSPTHLIKTRGQQVTLRCSPISGHKSVSWYQQVLGQGPQFIFQYYEKEERGRGNFPDRFSARQFPNYSSELNVNALLLGDSALYLCASSLLGVEQYFGPGTRLTVT.

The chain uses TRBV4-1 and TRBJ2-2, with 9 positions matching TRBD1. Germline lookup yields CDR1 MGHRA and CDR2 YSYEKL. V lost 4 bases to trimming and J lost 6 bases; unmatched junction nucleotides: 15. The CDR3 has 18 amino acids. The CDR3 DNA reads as TGCGCCAGCAGCCTCGACGGGGCGGGGACAGGGCAAGCCGGGGAGCTGTTTTTT. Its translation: CASSLDGAGTGQAGELFF.

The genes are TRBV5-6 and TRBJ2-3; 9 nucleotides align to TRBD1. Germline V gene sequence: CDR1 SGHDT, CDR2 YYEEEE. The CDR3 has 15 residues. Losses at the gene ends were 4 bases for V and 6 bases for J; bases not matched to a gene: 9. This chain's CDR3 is CASSLYRDRADTQYF. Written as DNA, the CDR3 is TGTGCCAGCAGCCTATACCGGGACAGGGCGGATACGCAGTATTTT.

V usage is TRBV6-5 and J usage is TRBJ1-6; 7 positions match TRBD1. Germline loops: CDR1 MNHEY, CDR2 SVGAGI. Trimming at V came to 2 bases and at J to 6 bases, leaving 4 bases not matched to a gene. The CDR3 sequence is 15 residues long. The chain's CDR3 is CASSYQGQFNSPLHF. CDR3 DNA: TGTGCCAGCAGTTACCAGGGACAGTTTAATTCACCCCTCCACTTT.

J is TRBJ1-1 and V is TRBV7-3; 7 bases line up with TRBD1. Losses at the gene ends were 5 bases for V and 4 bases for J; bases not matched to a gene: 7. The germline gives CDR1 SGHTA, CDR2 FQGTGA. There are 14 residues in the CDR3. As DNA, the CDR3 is TGTGCCAGCAGCCTTCAGGGGGGACGCACTGAAGCTTTCTTT. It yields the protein CASSLQGGRTEAFF.

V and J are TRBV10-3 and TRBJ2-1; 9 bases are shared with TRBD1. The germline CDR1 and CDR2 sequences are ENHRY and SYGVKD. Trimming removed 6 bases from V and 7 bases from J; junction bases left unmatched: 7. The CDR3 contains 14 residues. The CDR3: CAIRATGGENEQFF. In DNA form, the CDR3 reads TGTGCCATCAGGGCTACAGGGGGCGAAAATGAGCAGTTCTTC.

DNA for the CDR3: TGCGCCAGCAGTTTCGAGCCAACATCGGATACGCAGTATTTT. Protein product: CASSFEPTSDTQYF. This sequence joins TRBV5-1 and TRBJ2-3; D remains unclear. Trimming shortened V by 5 bases and J by 6 bases, and 16 bases separated the two germline ends. CDR1 SGHRS and CDR2 YFSETQ come from the germline V gene. The CDR3 covers 14 residues.

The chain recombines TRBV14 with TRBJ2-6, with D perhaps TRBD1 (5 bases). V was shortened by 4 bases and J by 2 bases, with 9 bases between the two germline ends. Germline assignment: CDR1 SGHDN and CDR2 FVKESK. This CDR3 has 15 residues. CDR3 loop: CASSRPGPGANVLTF. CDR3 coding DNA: TGTGCCAGCAGCCGACCAGGGCCTGGGGCCAACGTCCTGACTTTC.

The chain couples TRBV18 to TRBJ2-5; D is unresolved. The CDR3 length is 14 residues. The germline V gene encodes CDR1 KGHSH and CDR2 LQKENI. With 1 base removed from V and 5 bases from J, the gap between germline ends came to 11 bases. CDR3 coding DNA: TGTGCCAGCTCACCACTTCCCGCCTGGGAGACCCAGTACTTC. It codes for CASSPLPAWETQYF.

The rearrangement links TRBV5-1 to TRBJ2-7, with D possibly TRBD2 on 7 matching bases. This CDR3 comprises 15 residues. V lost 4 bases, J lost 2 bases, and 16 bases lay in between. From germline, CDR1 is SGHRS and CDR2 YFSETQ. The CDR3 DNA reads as TGCGCCAGCAGCCCCTCGGGCGGGGGCACCTACGAGCAGTACTTC. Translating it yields CASSPSGGGTYEQYF. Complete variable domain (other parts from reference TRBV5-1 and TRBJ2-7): KAGVTQTPRYLIKTRGQQVTLSCSPISGHRSVSWYQQTPGQGLQFLFEYFSETQRNKGNFPGRFSGRQFSNSRSEMNVSTLELGDSALYLCASSPSGGGTYEQYFGPGTRLTVT.

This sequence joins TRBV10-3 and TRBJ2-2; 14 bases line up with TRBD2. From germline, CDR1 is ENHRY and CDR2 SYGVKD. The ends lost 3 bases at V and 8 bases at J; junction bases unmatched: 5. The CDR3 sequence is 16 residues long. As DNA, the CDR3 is TGTGCCATCAGTGAAGGGACTAGCGGGAGTAGTGGGGAGCTGTTTTTT. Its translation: CAISEGTSGSSGELFF.

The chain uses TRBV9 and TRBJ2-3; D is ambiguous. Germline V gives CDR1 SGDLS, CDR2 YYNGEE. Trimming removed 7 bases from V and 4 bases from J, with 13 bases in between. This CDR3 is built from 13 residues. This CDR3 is CASGRDLADTQYF. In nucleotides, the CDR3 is TGTGCCAGCGGAAGGGATTTGGCAGATACGCAGTATTTT.

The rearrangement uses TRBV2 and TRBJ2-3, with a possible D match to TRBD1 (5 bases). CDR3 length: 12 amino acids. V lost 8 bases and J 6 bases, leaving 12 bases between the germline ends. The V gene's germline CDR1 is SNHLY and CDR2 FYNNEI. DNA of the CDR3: TGTGCCAGCCGGTGGACATCCGATACGCAGTATTTT. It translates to CASRWTSDTQYF.

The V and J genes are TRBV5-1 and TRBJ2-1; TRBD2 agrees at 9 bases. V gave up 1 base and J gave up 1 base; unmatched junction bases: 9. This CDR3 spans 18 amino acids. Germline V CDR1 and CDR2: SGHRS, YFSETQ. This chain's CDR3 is CASSLLVAGVGSYNEQFF. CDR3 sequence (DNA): TGCGCCAGCAGCTTGCTGGTAGCGGGAGTGGGATCCTACAATGAGCAGTTCTTC.

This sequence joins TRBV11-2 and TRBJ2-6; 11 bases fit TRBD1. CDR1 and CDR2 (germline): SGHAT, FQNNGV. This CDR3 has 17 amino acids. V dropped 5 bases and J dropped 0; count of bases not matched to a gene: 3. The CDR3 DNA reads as TGTGCCAGCAGCCTAGGGACAGGGGGCTCTGGGGCCAACGTCCTGACTTTC. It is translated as CASSLGTGGSGANVLTF.

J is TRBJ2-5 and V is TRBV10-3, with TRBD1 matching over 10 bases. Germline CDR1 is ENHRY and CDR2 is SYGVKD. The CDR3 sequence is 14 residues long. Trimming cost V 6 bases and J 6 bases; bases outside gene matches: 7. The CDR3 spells CAIRGTGDEKTQYF. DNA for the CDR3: TGTGCCATCAGGGGGACAGGGGACGAAAAGACCCAGTACTTC.

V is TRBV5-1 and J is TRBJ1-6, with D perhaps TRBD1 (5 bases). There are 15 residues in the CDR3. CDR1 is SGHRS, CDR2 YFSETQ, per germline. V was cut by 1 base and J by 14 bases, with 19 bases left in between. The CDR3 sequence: CASSLTSAPGEALHF. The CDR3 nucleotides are TGCGCCAGCAGCTTGACGTCGGCACCGGGGGAGGCCCTCCACTTT.

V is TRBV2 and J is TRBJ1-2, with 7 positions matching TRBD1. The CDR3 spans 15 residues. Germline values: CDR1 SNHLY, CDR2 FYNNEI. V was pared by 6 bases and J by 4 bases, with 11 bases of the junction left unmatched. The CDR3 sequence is CASRTGGGSVYGYTF. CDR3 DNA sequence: TGTGCCAGCAGGACCGGAGGGGGCTCCGTCTATGGCTACACCTTC.

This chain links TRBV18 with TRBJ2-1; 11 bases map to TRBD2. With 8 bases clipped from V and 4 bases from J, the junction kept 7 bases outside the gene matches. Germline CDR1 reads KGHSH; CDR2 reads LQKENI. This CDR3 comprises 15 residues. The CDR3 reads CASTLAGGGYNEQFF. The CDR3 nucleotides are TGTGCCAGCACCCTAGCGGGAGGCGGGTACAATGAGCAGTTCTTC.

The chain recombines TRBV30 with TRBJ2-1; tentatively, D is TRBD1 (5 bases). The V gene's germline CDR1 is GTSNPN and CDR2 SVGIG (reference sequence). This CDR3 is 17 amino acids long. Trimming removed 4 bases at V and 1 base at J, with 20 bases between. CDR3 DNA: TGTGCCTGGACCTTTCAAGGGTCAGGGCTTTCCTACAATGAGCAGTTCTTC. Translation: CAWTFQGSGLSYNEQFF.